This T cell receptor (beta chain) originates from a study of cytomegalovirus exposure and HLA in healthy donors. Clones were read by immunoSEQ multiplex PCR, and TCRdb kept only the in-frame ones, dropping some. The data show roughly 330,000 clones, with approximately 90% seen just once and about 1% held by the top ten. Study results and caveats: Under in vitro conditions, a few CMV-associated chains were confirmed as specific for CMV antigens. Rarity marked most TCR sequences, yet some public TCRs occurred in many donors. Overall, approximately 150 TCR beta chains were annotated as cytomegalovirus-associated.

Points on this clone: Its specificity is unknown.

V lost 5 bases to trimming and J lost 9 bases; unmatched junction nucleotides: 19. CDR3 length equals 18 residues. Germline V gene data show CDR1 as SEHNR and CDR2 as FQNEAQ (reference sequence). The rearrangement uses TRBV7-9 and TRBJ2-1; 10 bases map to TRBD2. The sequenced material came from PBMCs. This sequence originates from a woman aged 30 to 39 in good health and CMV-seropositive. In nucleotides, the CDR3 is TGTGCCAGCAGCCACCCCCTCGGTGAAGGCCAGCGGGAGGGTGAGCAGTTCTTC. Its protein product is CASSHPLGEGQREGEQFF.